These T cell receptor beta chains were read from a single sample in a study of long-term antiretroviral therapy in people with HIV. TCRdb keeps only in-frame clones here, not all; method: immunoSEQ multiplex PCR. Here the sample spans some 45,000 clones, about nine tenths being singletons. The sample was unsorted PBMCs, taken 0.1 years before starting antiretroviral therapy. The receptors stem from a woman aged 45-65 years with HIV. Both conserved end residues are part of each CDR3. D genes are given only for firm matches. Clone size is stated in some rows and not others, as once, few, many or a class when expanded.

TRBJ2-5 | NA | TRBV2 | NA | TGTGCCAGCAGCGAACTTGGGGGGGCGGGGGAGACCCAGTACTTC | CASSELGGAGETQYF
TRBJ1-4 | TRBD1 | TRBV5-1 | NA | TGCGCCAGCAGCTTCTCGGGACAGGGGTCTTATGAAAAACTGTTTTTT | CASSFSGQGSYEKLFF
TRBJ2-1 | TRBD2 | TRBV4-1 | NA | TGCGCCAGCAGCCAAGATCAGCCTAGCGGGGGTTTTCGCAATGAGCAGTTCTTC | CASSQDQPSGGFRNEQFF
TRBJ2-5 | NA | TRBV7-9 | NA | TGTGCCAGCAGCCTACTCCCCGGGACTGTTCTTGGATGGGAGACCCAGTACTTC | CASSLLPGTVLGWETQYF
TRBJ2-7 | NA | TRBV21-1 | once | TGTGCCAGCAGCCGACGCACTGGGACAGGGAGCTTTTACGAGCAGTACTTC | CASSRRTGTGSFYEQYF
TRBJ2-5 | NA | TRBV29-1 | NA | TGCAGCGTATTCCAAGAGACCCAGTACTTC | CSVFQETQYF
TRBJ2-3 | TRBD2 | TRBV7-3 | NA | TGTGCCAGCAGCCAAATGCTCACTAGCGGGGGGGCAGATACGCAGTATTTT | CASSQMLTSGGADTQYF
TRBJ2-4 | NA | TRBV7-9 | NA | TGTGCCAGCAGCTTAGCGGGACTTGGGAAGGACAAAAACATTCAGTACTTC | CASSLAGLGKDKNIQYF
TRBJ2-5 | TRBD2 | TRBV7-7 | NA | TGTGCTAGCAGCCTGGGCCTAGCGGGGACCCAAGAGACCCAGTACTTC | CASSLGLAGTQETQYF
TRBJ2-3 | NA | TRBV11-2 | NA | TGTGCCAGCAGCTTAGATCTCACAGATACGCAGTATTTT | CASSLDLTDTQYF
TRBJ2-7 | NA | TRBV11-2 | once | TGTGCCAGCAGCCCTTCGAGAGGGTCCTACGAGCAGTACTTC | CASSPSRGSYEQYF
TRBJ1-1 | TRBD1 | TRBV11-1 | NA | TGTGCCAGCAGCATCCGACCCGGGACAGGGGGCTTCACTGAAGCTTTCTTT | CASSIRPGTGGFTEAFF
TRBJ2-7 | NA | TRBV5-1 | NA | TGCGCCAGCAGCTCAGACAGGGAGCAGTACTTC | CASSSDREQYF
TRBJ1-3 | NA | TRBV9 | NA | TGTGCCAGCAGCGTAATAGGGGGGACTGGAAACACCATATATTTT | CASSVIGGTGNTIYF
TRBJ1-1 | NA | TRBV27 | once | TGTGCCAGAACCCAGGACAACACTGAAGCTTTCTTT | CARTQDNTEAFF
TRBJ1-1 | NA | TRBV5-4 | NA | TGTGCCAGCAGCTTGCTGAACACTGAAGCTTTCTTT | CASSLLNTEAFF
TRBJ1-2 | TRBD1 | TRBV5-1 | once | TGCGCCAGCAGCCCACACTTGACCGGGACAGGATATGGCTACACCTTC | CASSPHLTGTGYGYTF
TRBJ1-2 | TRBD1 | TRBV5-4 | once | TGTGCCAGCAGCCCAGACAGGGGGAGGGATGGTTACACCTTC | CASSPDRGRDGYTF
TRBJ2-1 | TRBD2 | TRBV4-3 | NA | TGCGCCAGCAGCCAGAGCGGGGGTCACTTTTACAATGAGCAGTTCTTC | CASSQSGGHFYNEQFF
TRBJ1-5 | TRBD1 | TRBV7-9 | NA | TGTGCCAGCAGCGCCGGGACAGGGGGCGGACAGCCCCAGCATTTT | CASSAGTGGGQPQHF
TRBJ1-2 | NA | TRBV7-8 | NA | TGTGCCAGCAGCCCGATGGAGGGGGTCGGCGGCTACACCTTC | CASSPMEGVGGYTF
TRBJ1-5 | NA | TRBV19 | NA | TGTGCCAGTAGTATTAGAGGGGCTGGCAATCAGCCCCAGCATTTT | CASSIRGAGNQPQHF
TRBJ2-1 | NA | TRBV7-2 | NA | TGTGCCAGCAGCTTAGAGTTAAGGATCCCCTACAATGAGCAGTTCTTC | CASSLELRIPYNEQFF
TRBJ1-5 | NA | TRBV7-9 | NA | TGTGCCAGCAGCGCCCAGAACGGGACGGACAATCAGCCCCAGCATTTT | CASSAQNGTDNQPQHF
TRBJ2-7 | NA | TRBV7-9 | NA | TGTGCCAGCAGCTTTGGGACATCTTTCTCCTACGAGCAGTACTTC | CASSFGTSFSYEQYF
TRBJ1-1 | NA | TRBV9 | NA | TGTGCCAGCAGTCTCACCTTGAACACTGAAGCTTTCTTT | CASSLTLNTEAFF
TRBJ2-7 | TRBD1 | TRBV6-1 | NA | TGTGCCAGCAGTGAAGCGGGACAGTACGAGCAGTACTTC | CASSEAGQYEQYF
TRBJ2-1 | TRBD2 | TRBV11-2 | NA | TGTGCCAGCAGCGCGGGACTAGCGGGGGGCTACAATGAGCAGTTCTTC | CASSAGLAGGYNEQFF
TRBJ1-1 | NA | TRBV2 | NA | TGTGCCAGCAAGACCGGGACGGCATCCCCTGAAGCTTTCTTT | CASKTGTASPEAFF
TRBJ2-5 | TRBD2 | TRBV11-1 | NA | TGTGCCAGCAGCCTAGTAAGGGGGACTAGCGGGGGCCCTAAGGAGACCCAGTACTTC | CASSLVRGTSGGPKETQYF
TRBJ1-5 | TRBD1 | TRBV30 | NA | TGTGCCTGGAGTCCGGGACAGGAGATCAGCACCCAGCATTTT | CAWSPGQEISTQHF
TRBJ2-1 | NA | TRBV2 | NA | TGTGCCAGCAGTGTGACAGGGAGGGGCAATGAGCAGTTCTTC | CASSVTGRGNEQFF
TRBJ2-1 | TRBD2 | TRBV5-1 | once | TGCGCCAGCAGCCTATCTACTAGCGGAGCCTACAATGAGCAGTTCTTC | CASSLSTSGAYNEQFF
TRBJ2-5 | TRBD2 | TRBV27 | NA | TGTGCCAGCAGTTTATTGGGGAAATCCGGGGGGGCCTGGGAGACCCAGTACTTC | CASSLLGKSGGAWETQYF
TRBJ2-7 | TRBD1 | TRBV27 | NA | TGTGCCAGCAGTCTAGGGACAGGGGGCGGGTACGAGCAGTACTTC | CASSLGTGGGYEQYF
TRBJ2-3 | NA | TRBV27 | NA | TGTGCCAGCAGTTTATCTTGGCGGGGATATTTCACAGATACGCAGTATTTT | CASSLSWRGYFTDTQYF
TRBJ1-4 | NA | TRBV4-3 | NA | TGCGCCAGCAGCCAAGATCGGGGGGAAGAAAAACTGTTTTTT | CASSQDRGEEKLFF
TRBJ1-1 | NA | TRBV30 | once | TGTGCCTCGACGATCCCGCCCACTGAAGCTTTCTTT | CASTIPPTEAFF
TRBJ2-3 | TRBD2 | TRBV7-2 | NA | TGTGCCAGCAGCTTAGTTGGCGGGGGGATCGGAGATACGCAGTATTTT | CASSLVGGGIGDTQYF
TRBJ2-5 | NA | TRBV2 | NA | TGTGCCAGCAGTGAAGCGCTTCAGGAAAGAGGAGAGACCCAGTACTTC | CASSEALQERGETQYF
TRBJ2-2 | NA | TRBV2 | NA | TGTGCCAGCAGTGCCGGGACAACCGCCGGGGAGCTGTTTTTT | CASSAGTTAGELFF
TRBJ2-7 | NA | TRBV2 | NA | TGTGCCAGCACCCCTGACAGGATTCGGGACGAGCAGTACTTC | CASTPDRIRDEQYF
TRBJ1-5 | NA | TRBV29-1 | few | TGCAGCGTTGAATTGAGTGGGGATCAGCCCCAGCATTTT | CSVELSGDQPQHF
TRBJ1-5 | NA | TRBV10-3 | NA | TGTGCCATCAGTGACGGGGGTAGTCAGCCCCAGCATTTT | CAISDGGSQPQHF
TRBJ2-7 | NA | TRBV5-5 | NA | TGTGCCAGCAGCCCACTCGTGTCAGGGGCTAGCTACGAGCAGTACTTC | CASSPLVSGASYEQYF
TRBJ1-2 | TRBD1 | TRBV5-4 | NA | TGTGCCAGCAGCTTGGGGGCCGGGACAGCCCTTGGCTATGGCTACACCTTC | CASSLGAGTALGYGYTF
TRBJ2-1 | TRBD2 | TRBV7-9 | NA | TGTGCCAGCAGCTTAGGGCGGGGGGGCCAGGATGAGCAGTTCTTC | CASSLGRGGQDEQFF
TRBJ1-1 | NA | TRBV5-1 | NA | TGCGCCAGCAGCTTAGCTCCCAGGGGGAACACTGAAGCTTTCTTT | CASSLAPRGNTEAFF
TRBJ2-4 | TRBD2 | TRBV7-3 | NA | TGTGCCAGCAGCCTATTTAGCGGGGGGGCTACCAAAAACATTCAGTACTTC | CASSLFSGGATKNIQYF
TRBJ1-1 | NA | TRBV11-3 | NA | TGTGCCAGCAGCTTAGGTCAGGGTAGCAGCACTGAAGCTTTCTTT | CASSLGQGSSTEAFF
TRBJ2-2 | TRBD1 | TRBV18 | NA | TGTGCCAGCTCTTACAGGTCGGGACAGGGGACAAGGAACACCGGGGAGCTGTTTTTT | CASSYRSGQGTRNTGELFF
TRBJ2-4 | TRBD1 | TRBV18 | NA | TGTGCCAGCTCACCATTGCCCGGGACAGGGGTGAACATTCAGTACTTC | CASSPLPGTGVNIQYF
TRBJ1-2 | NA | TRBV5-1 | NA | TGCGCCAGTCGAAAGGGGGGCGAAGGATGGGGAGGCTACACCTTC | CASRKGGEGWGGYTF